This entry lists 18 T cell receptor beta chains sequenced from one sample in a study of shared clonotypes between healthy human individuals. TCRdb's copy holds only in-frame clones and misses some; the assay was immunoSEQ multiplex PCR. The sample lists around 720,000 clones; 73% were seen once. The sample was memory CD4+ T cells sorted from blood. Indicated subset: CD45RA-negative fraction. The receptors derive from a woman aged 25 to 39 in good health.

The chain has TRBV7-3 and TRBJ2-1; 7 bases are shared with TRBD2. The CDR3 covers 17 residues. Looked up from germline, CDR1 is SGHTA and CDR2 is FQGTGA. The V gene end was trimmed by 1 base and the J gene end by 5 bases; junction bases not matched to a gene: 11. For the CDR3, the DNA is TGTGCCAGCAGCTTAAACCCCGGGGCGGGGGAAAACAATGAGCAGTTCTTC. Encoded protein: CASSLNPGAGENNEQFF.

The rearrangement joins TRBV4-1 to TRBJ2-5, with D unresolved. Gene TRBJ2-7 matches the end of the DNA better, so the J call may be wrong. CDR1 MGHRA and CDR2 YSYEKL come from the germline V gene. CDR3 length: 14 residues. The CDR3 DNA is TGCGCCAGCAGCCCGACCGGCAGCTCCTACGAGCAGTACTTC. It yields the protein CASSPTGSSYEQYF.

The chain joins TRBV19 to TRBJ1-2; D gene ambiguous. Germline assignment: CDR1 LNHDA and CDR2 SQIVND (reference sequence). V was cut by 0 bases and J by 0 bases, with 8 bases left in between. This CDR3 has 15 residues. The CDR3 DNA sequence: TGTGCCAGTAGTATAGAGATTTCAGCTAACTATGGCTACACCTTC. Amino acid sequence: CASSIEISANYGYTF.

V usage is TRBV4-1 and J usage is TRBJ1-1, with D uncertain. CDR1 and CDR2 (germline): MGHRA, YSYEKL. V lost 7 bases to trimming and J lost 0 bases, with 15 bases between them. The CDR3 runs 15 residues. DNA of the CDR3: TGCGCCAGCACCCCTCCCGGGAACGTGAACACTGAAGCTTTCTTT. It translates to CASTPPGNVNTEAFF.

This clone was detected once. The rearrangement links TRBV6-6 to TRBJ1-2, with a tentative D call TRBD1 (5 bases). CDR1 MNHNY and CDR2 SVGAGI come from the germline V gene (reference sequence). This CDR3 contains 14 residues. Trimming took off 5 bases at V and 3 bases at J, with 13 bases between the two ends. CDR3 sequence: CASSPPGGDYGYTF. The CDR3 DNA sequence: TGTGCCAGCAGTCCTCCCGGGGGAGACTATGGCTACACCTTC.

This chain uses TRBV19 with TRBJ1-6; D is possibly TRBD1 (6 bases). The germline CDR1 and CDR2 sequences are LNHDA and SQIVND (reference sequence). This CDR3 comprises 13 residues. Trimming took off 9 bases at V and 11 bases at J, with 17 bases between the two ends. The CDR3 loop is CASQPSGGAPLHF. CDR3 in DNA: TGTGCCAGCCAACCCTCCGGGGGCGCACCCCTCCACTTT.

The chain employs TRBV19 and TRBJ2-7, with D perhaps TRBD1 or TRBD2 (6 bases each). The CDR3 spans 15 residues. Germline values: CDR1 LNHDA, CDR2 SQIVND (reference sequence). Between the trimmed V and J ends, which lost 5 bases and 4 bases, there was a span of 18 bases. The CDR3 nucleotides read TGTGCCAGTAGTCACCTGGGGGGCGGCCTTTACGAGCAGTACTTC. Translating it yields CASSHLGGGLYEQYF.

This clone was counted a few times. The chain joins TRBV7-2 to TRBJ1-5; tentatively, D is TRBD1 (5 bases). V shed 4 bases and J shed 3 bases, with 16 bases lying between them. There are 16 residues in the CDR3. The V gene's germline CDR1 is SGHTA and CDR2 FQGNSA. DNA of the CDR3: TGTGCCAGCAGCTCGGACTTGACAGCCTTCAATCAGCCCCAGCATTTT. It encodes CASSSDLTAFNQPQHF.

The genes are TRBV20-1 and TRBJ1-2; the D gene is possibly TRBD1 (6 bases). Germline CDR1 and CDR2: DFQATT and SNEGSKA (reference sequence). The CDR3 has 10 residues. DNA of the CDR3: TGCAGGCCGGAGGGGGACGGCTACACCTTC. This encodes CRPEGDGYTF.

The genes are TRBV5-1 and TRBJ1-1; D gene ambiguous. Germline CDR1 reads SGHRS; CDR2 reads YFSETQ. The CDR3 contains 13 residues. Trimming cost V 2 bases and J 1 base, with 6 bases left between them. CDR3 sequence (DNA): TGCGCCAGCAGCTTTGCCACGAACACTGAAGCTTTCTTT. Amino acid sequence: CASSFATNTEAFF.

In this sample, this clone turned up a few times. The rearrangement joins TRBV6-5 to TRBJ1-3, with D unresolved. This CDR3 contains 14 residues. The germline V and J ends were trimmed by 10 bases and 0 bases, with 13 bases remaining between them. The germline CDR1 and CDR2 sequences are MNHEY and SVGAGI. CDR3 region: CATRATVSGNTIYF. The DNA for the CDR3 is TGTGCCACTAGGGCCACCGTCTCTGGAAACACCATATATTTT.

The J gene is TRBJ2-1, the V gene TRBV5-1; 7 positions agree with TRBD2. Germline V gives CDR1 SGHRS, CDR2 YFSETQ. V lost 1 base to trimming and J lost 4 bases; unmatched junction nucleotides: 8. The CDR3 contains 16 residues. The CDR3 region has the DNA TGCGCCAGCAGCTTGTCGTCCACGGGAGGTTACAATGAGCAGTTCTTC. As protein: CASSLSSTGGYNEQFF.

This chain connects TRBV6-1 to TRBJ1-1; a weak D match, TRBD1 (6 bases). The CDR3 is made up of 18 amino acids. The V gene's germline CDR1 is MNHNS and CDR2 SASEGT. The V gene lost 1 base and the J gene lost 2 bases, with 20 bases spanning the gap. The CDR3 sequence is CASSEVYVKTTGNTEAFF. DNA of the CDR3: TGTGCCAGCAGTGAAGTTTATGTTAAAACGACAGGAAACACTGAAGCTTTCTTT.

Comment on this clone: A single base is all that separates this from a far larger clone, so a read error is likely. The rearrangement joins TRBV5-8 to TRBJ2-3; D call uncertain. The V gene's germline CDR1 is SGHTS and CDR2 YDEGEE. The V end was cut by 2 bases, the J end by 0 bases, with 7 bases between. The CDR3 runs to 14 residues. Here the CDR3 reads CASSLTGSTDTQYF. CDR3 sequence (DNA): TGTGCCAGCAGCTTAACGGGTAGCACAGATACGCAGTATTTT.

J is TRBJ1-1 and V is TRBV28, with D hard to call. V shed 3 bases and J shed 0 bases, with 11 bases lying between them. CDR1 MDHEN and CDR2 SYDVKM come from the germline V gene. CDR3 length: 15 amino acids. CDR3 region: CASSFWVGLNTEAFF. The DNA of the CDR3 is TGTGCCAGCAGTTTTTGGGTTGGACTGAACACTGAAGCTTTCTTT.

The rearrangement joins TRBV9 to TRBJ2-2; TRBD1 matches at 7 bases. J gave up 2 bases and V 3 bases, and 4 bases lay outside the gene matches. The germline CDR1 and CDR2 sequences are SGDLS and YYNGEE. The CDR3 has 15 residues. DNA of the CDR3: TGTGCCAGCAGCGCTACAGGGGCCAACACCGGGGAGCTGTTTTTT. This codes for CASSATGANTGELFF.

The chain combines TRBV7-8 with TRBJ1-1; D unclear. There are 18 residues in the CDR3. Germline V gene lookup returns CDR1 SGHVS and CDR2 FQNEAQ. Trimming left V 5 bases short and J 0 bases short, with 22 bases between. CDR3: CASSRKTALGSLNTEAFF. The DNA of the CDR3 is TGTGCCAGCAGCCGGAAGACCGCGTTGGGCAGTTTGAACACTGAAGCTTTCTTT.

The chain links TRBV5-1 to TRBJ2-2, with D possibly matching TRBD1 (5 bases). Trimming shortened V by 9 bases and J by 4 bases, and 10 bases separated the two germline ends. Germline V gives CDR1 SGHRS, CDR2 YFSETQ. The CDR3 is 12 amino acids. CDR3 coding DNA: TGCGCCACCCGAGACAGCACCGGGGAGCTGTTTTTT. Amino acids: CATRDSTGELFF.